What follows are 26 T cell receptor beta chains derived from one specimen sequenced in a study of T-cell reconstitution after alpha-beta-depleted transplantation in children. A TCRbeta library incorporating unique molecular identifiers was prepared. Via MiXCR, TCRdb re-called the PCR reads, giving one row per CDR3 protein. The sample has approximately 400,000 distinct CDR3 sequences, 11% seen once; the top ten hold roughly 6%. The sample consisted of PBMCs from the stem cell graft donor, taken from the stem cell graft. Receptor source: a human donor who donated a stem cell graft to a child with acute myeloid leukemia.

The chain combines TRBV7-8 with TRBJ2-5; 8 bases are a match to TRBD2. This CDR3 region has 20 residues. Germline trimming cut 5 bases from V and 4 bases from J; bases unmatched to any gene: 24. Germline CDR1 and CDR2: SGHVS and FQNEAQ. CDR3 sequence reads: CASSPVLFMGGRSLGETQYF. In nucleotides, the CDR3 is TGTGCCAGCAGCCCAGTTCTTTTTATGGGCGGGAGGTCCCTAGGAGAGACCCAGTACTTC.

The chain couples TRBV29-1 to TRBJ2-2; 7 nucleotides match TRBD1. Germline loops: CDR1 SQVTM, CDR2 ANQGSEA. The V and J ends lost 4 bases and 7 bases, in that order; junction bases with no gene match: 9. The CDR3 loop spans 14 amino acids. The DNA for the CDR3 is TGCAGCGTTGCAGGGCAGGGGGTAAACGGGGAGCTGTTTTTT. As protein: CSVAGQGVNGELFF.

This clonotype showed up many times. The CDR3 DNA reads as TGTGCCAGCACCTTCCCGGCTAATGAAAAACTGTTTTTT. Its protein product is CASTFPANEKLFF. The chain recombines TRBV12-3 or TRBV12-4 with TRBJ1-4; D call uncertain. This CDR3 region has 13 residues. The V gene lost 7 bases and the J gene lost 3 bases, with 9 bases spanning the gap.

This clonotype was counted a few times. CDR3 region: CASSKGGPYNEQFF. Here the CDR3 DNA reads TGTGCCAGCTCTAAAGGGGGACCCTACAATGAGCAGTTCTTC. V usage is TRBV11-2 and J usage is TRBJ2-1, with D perhaps matching TRBD1 (6 bases). Trimming pared 8 bases from V and 2 bases from J, leaving 13 bases between. CDR3 length: 14 residues. From germline, CDR1 is SGHAT and CDR2 FQNNGV.

This clonotype was seen many times. The chain links TRBV5-1 to TRBJ2-2, with a tentative D call TRBD2 (7 bases). The CDR3 has 15 residues. V dropped 7 bases and J dropped 5 bases, with 18 bases sitting between them. In germline, CDR1 is SGHRS, CDR2 YFSETQ. CDR3 coding DNA: TGCGCCAGCGCCAGCGTACAGGGAGGGACCGGGGAGCTGTTTTTT. This encodes CASASVQGGTGELFF.

The J gene is TRBJ1-1, the V gene TRBV29-1, with D unclear. The CDR3 is 13 residues long. V was shortened by 3 bases and J by 1 base, with 9 bases between the two germline ends. Germline CDR1 and CDR2: SQVTM and ANQGSEA. DNA of the CDR3: TGCAGCGTTGAGGTGCAGCGGAACACTGAAGCTTTCTTT. Its protein product is CSVEVQRNTEAFF.

In its sample, this clonotype was seen a few times. The chain carries TRBV5-1 and TRBJ2-3; TRBD1 matches at 8 bases. From germline, CDR1 is SGHRS and CDR2 YFSETQ. J lost 1 base, V lost 3 bases, and 7 bases had no gene match. The CDR3 contains 16 residues. The CDR3 reads CASSSNAGQGTDTQYF. The CDR3 nucleotides read TGCGCCAGCAGCTCCAACGCGGGACAGGGCACAGATACGCAGTATTTT.

The chain recombines TRBV20-1 with TRBJ2-7, with D unclear. The germline CDR1 and CDR2 sequences are DFQATT and SNEGSKA (reference sequence). Between the trimmed V and J ends, which lost 1 base and 0 bases, there was a span of 10 bases. CDR3 size: 14 residues. CDR3 residues: CSARAMGNSYEQYF. DNA for the CDR3: TGCAGTGCTAGAGCTATGGGGAACTCCTACGAGCAGTACTTC.

V is TRBV25-1 and J is TRBJ1-3; D gene unclear. Germline values: CDR1 MGHDK, CDR2 SYGVNS. The CDR3 length is 14 residues. With 4 bases removed from V and 1 base from J, the gap between germline ends came to 8 bases. In nucleotides, the CDR3 is TGTGCCAGCAGTGCGACAAAATCTGGAAACACCATATATTTT. Protein sequence: CASSATKSGNTIYF.

This clonotype has a handful of counts. This chain uses TRBV12-3 or TRBV12-4 with TRBJ1-3; the D is unclear. The CDR3 totals 15 residues. Between the trimmed V and J ends, which lost 8 bases and 6 bases, there was a span of 20 bases. The CDR3 nucleotides are TGTGCCAGCGGACCCTGGGGTTCCGGCAAAAACACCATATATTTT. This gives the protein CASGPWGSGKNTIYF.

This chain links TRBV10-3 with TRBJ2-3, with TRBD1 matching 7 bases. The CDR3 totals 14 residues. Germline assignment: CDR1 ENHRY and CDR2 SYGVKD. The V gene end was trimmed by 4 bases and the J gene end by 6 bases; junction bases not matched to a gene: 7. CDR3 nucleotides: TGTGCCATCAGTGCGGACAGGTTCTCGGATACGCAGTATTTT. This gives the protein CAISADRFSDTQYF.

This clonotype was found many times. The chain recombines TRBV20-1 with TRBJ1-1; D perhaps matches TRBD1 (5 bases). Per the germline V gene, CDR1 is DFQATT and CDR2 is SNEGSKA (reference sequence). This CDR3 region has 14 residues. The V end was cut by 3 bases, the J end by 1 base, with 12 bases between. CDR3 loop: CSASRGGANTEAFF. The CDR3 DNA sequence: TGCAGTGCTAGTAGGGGAGGGGCGAACACTGAAGCTTTCTTT.

CDR3 sequence: CASSGAGTGREQYF. In DNA form, the CDR3 reads TGTGCCAGCAGTGGTGCCGGGACAGGGCGCGAGCAGTACTTC. J is TRBJ2-7 and V is TRBV27; TRBD1 agrees at 9 bases. Germline trimming cut 5 bases from V and 6 bases from J; bases unmatched to any gene: 8. Germline V CDR1 and CDR2: MNHEY, SMNVEV (reference sequence). This CDR3 has 14 residues.

This clonotype was picked up a small number of times. The genes are TRBV5-5 and TRBJ2-7, with D perhaps matching TRBD2 (6 bases). Germline V gene data show CDR1 as SGHKS and CDR2 as YYEKEE (reference sequence). V was trimmed by 4 bases and J by 5 bases, leaving 19 bases between them. The CDR3 contains 15 residues. The CDR3 DNA sequence: TGTGCCAGCAGCATCCGACTAGTAGCATTCGACGAGCAGTACTTC. Amino acids: CASSIRLVAFDEQYF.

About this clonotype itself: A junction boundary mismatches the germline segment, possibly from a read error. The chain joins TRBV20-1 to TRBJ2-1; TRBD2 matches 11 bases. This CDR3 region has 16 residues. The germline V gene has CDR1 DFQATT and CDR2 SNEGSKA (reference sequence). In DNA form, the CDR3 reads TGCACTGCTAGAAGCGGGACTAGCGGAGTATCCAATGAGCAGTTCTTC. Translation: CTARSGTSGVSNEQFF.

This clonotype was picked up a small number of times. The chain links TRBV12-3 or TRBV12-4 to TRBJ2-1, with D maybe TRBD2 (5 bases). V was clipped by 2 bases and J by 3 bases, with 11 bases between them. CDR3 length: 15 amino acids. The CDR3 is CASSLTGNLYNEQFF. The CDR3 DNA is TGTGCCAGCAGTTTAACGGGGAACCTCTACAATGAGCAGTTCTTC.

This chain connects TRBV29-1 to TRBJ2-3; maybe TRBD1 (6 bases). Germline CDR1 and CDR2: SQVTM and ANQGSEA. The V gene lost 3 bases and the J gene lost 2 bases, with 12 bases spanning the gap. The CDR3 contains 14 residues. The CDR3 here is CSVDSDRDTDTQYF. The CDR3 nucleotides are TGCAGCGTTGACTCGGACAGAGACACAGATACGCAGTATTTT.

This clonotype was observed many times. This sequence joins TRBV7-2 and TRBJ2-1, with 14 bases that match TRBD2. The germline V gene has CDR1 SGHTA and CDR2 FQGNSA. V shed 3 bases, J shed 9 bases, and the junction held 4 bases outside the gene matches. CDR3 length: 15 residues. The DNA of the CDR3 is TGTGCCAGCAGCTTGGGACTAGCGGGAGTCGGTGAGCAGTTCTTC. This codes for CASSLGLAGVGEQFF.

Of note for this clonotype: This may arise from a read error, as a much more abundant clone is one base away. The rearrangement links TRBV12-3 or TRBV12-4 to TRBJ2-7; no clear D. The CDR3 extends over 13 amino acids. The CDR3 nucleotides read TGTCCCAGCAGTTTGGGGTTAGCCTACGAGCAGTACTTC. Translation gives CPSSLGLAYEQYF.

This clonotype was seen at least ten times. The chain carries TRBV7-9 and TRBJ2-2, with 8 bases that match TRBD2. CDR1 is SEHNR and CDR2 is FQNEAQ in the germline V gene (reference sequence). CDR3 length: 14 residues. With 4 bases clipped from V and 3 bases from J, the junction kept 1 base outside the gene matches. DNA for the CDR3: TGTGCCAGCAGCTCCGGGGGGGACACCGGGGAGCTGTTTTTT. Translating it yields CASSSGGDTGELFF.

This clonotype was seen a few times. This chain links TRBV2 with TRBJ1-1, with TRBD1 as a possible D gene (5 bases). The CDR3 contains 14 residues. The V and J ends lost 1 base and 0 bases respectively, with 6 bases between them. CDR1 is SNHLY and CDR2 is FYNNEI in the germline V gene. The CDR3 here is CASSEDRLNTEAFF. The CDR3 DNA reads as TGTGCCAGCAGTGAAGACAGGTTGAACACTGAAGCTTTCTTT.

CDR3 in amino acids: CASGFQLFNYGYTF. CDR3 nucleotide sequence: TGTGCTAGTGGTTTCCAGCTATTTAACTATGGCTACACCTTC. The genes are TRBV12-5 and TRBJ1-2; no clear D gene. V lost 3 bases to trimming and J lost 1 base, with 9 bases between them. The germline V gene has CDR1 LGHNT and CDR2 FRNRAP. The CDR3 runs to 14 residues.

This rearrangement joins TRBV7-2 to TRBJ2-3; 9 bases match TRBD1. With V trimmed by 2 bases and J by 4 bases, 4 bases remained unmatched. The germline V gene encodes CDR1 SGHTA and CDR2 FQGNSA. The CDR3 length is 15 residues. DNA for the CDR3: TGTGCCAGCAGCTTAATACAGGGGGCCGCAGATACGCAGTATTTT. Its protein product is CASSLIQGAADTQYF.

This chain links TRBV25-1 with TRBJ2-5; TRBD1 matches at 7 bases. The length of the CDR3 is 15 residues. Looked up from germline, CDR1 is MGHDK and CDR2 is SYGVNS. J was trimmed by 4 bases and V by 3 bases; bases with no gene match: 8. CDR3 protein: CASSDSTGWGETQYF. CDR3 DNA: TGTGCCAGCAGTGACTCGACAGGGTGGGGAGAGACCCAGTACTTC.

Concerning this clonotype: This likely comes from a read error, as the CDR3 has no conserved phenylalanine or tryptophan at its end. The chain couples TRBV12-3 or TRBV12-4 to TRBJ1-5; no clear D gene. V shed 3 bases and J shed 5 bases, with 11 bases lying between them. There are 14 residues in the CDR3. CDR3: CASSFGLGDQPQHL. CDR3 bases: TGTGCCAGCAGTTTTGGGTTGGGAGATCAGCCCCAGCATTTG.

This rearrangement joins TRBV7-3 to TRBJ2-2, with 10 bases lining up with TRBD2. The CDR3 totals 17 residues. The V gene's germline CDR1 is SGHTA and CDR2 FQGTGA. V lost 5 bases, J lost 6 bases, and 12 bases stayed unmatched. CDR3: CASSTSVASGRAGELFF. CDR3 bases: TGTGCCAGCAGCACCTCGGTGGCTAGCGGGAGAGCCGGGGAGCTGTTTTTT.